These T cell receptor beta chains were read from a single sample in a study of blood T cell repertoires in COVID-19. Profiling relied on immunoSEQ multiplex PCR, and the TCRdb table lists in-frame clones only, not all of them. Among some 53,000 clones listed, less than 95% were seen once. Sequencing used peripheral blood. The origin of the receptors is a human donor in a cohort sampled during active COVID-19. Both conserved end residues are part of each CDR3. Fields, in order: D gene, V gene, J gene, clone size, CDR3 protein, CDR3 DNA. The D gene is left open where the match is weak. Only part of the rows carry a size: once, few, many, or a class if the clone is expanded.

.	TRBV30	TRBJ1-1	.	CARETGTTEAFF	TGTGCCCGAGAAACAGGGACCACTGAAGCTTTCTTT
TRBD2	TRBV5-1	TRBJ2-7	.	CASSLERSGSAYEQYF	TGCGCCAGCAGCTTGGAACGCAGCGGGAGTGCCTACGAGCAGTACTTC
TRBD1	TRBV19	TRBJ1-1	once	CASKYAGGMNTEAFF	TGTGCCAGTAAGTACGCAGGGGGCATGAACACTGAAGCTTTCTTT
.	TRBV6-5	TRBJ2-1	.	CASRLVSGNEQFF	TGTGCCAGCAGACTAGTCTCAGGCAATGAGCAGTTCTTC
TRBD1	TRBV19	TRBJ1-1	.	CASRGQDTEAFF	TGTGCCAGCAGGGGGCAAGACACTGAAGCTTTCTTT
.	TRBV6-6	TRBJ1-3	.	CASSYSPGNTIYF	TGTGCCAGCAGTTATAGTCCTGGAAACACCATATATTTT
.	TRBV7-8	TRBJ1-5	.	CASSLGRNSNQPQHF	TGTGCCAGCAGCTTAGGGAGGAATAGCAATCAGCCCCAGCATTTT
.	TRBV9	TRBJ2-3	.	CASSPVRADTQYF	TGTGCCAGCAGCCCCGTCCGTGCAGATACGCAGTATTTT
TRBD2	TRBV5-8	TRBJ2-7	.	CASSLLGTSADEQYF	TGTGCCAGCAGCTTGTTAGGTACTAGCGCTGACGAGCAGTACTTC
TRBD2	TRBV9	TRBJ2-1	.	CASSEGGSSYNEQFF	TGTGCCAGCAGCGAGGGCGGGAGCTCCTACAATGAGCAGTTCTTC
TRBD2	TRBV7-4	TRBJ2-7	.	CASSSPKAGGPLRYEQYF	TGTGCCAGCAGCTCGCCAAAAGCGGGAGGGCCGCTTCGATACGAGCAGTACTTC
TRBD1	TRBV29-1	TRBJ1-1	.	CSGRVSGTGGTEAFF	TGCAGCGGAAGAGTCTCCGGGACAGGGGGAACTGAAGCTTTCTTT
TRBD2	TRBV11-2	TRBJ2-3	.	CASSPLAGGYGDTQYF	TGTGCCAGCAGTCCCCTAGCGGGAGGTTACGGAGATACGCAGTATTTT
TRBD1	TRBV5-6	TRBJ1-1	few	CASSFGQGNTEAFF	TGTGCCAGCAGTTTCGGACAGGGGAACACTGAAGCTTTCTTT
TRBD2	TRBV27	TRBJ2-3	.	CASKRVAGGMDTQYF	TGTGCCAGCAAAAGGGTAGCGGGAGGGATGGATACGCAGTATTTT
TRBD1	TRBV29-1	TRBJ1-1	.	CSVEGTGGSEAFF	TGCAGCGTTGAAGGGACAGGGGGATCTGAAGCTTTCTTT
TRBD1	TRBV6-1	TRBJ2-1	.	CASSEFLRGQPSYNEQFF	TGTGCCAGCAGTGAATTCCTCAGGGGGCAACCCTCATACAATGAGCAGTTCTTC
TRBD1	TRBV29-1	TRBJ1-5	.	CSVEQGVGQPQHF	TGCAGCGTTGAACAGGGGGTCGGGCAGCCCCAGCATTTT
.	TRBV28	TRBJ2-7	.	CASTLGQDYEQYF	TGTGCCAGCACTCTGGGGCAGGACTACGAGCAGTACTTC
TRBD2	TRBV30	TRBJ2-3	.	CAWSLAGDHGDTQYF	TGTGCCTGGAGTCTCGCGGGAGACCATGGAGATACGCAGTATTTT
.	TRBV15	TRBJ2-1	.	CATSRDLYEQFF	TGTGCCACCAGCAGAGATCTGTATGAGCAGTTCTTC
.	TRBV7-3	TRBJ2-3	.	CASSKRGQGADTQYF	TGTGCCAGCAGCAAAAGGGGCCAGGGCGCAGATACGCAGTATTTT
.	TRBV5-1	TRBJ2-7	.	CASSWQGLSSYEQYF	TGCGCCAGCAGCTGGCAGGGGCTTAGCTCCTACGAGCAGTACTTC
.	TRBV5-1	TRBJ1-1	.	CASSLGRAAEAFF	TGCGCCAGCAGCTTGGGCAGGGCGGCTGAAGCTTTCTTT
TRBD2	TRBV7-2	TRBJ2-7	once	CASSPGLAGVEQYF	TGTGCCAGCAGCCCGGGGCTAGCGGGAGTCGAGCAGTACTTC
.	TRBV4-2	TRBJ2-1	.	CASSRGEVLGEQFF	TGTGCCAGCAGCCGCGGCGAGGTCTTAGGTGAGCAGTTCTTC
TRBD1	TRBV30	TRBJ1-3	.	CAWGGFRDRVFFSGNTIYF	TGTGCCTGGGGGGGATTCCGGGACAGGGTTTTCTTCTCTGGAAACACCATATATTTT
.	TRBV5-4	TRBJ2-5	.	CASSFEVETQYF	TGTGCCAGCAGCTTCGAGGTAGAGACCCAGTACTTC
.	TRBV18	TRBJ2-5	.	CASSPLDSYRETQYF	TGTGCCAGCTCCCCCCTGGACTCCTATAGGGAGACCCAGTACTTC
.	TRBV20-1	TRBJ2-3	.	CSASARAHTDTQYF	TGCAGTGCTAGTGCTCGAGCGCACACAGATACGCAGTATTTT
TRBD1	TRBV27	TRBJ2-7	.	CASSLGGQGTREQYF	TGTGCCAGCAGTTTAGGGGGACAGGGGACTCGGGAGCAGTACTTC
.	TRBV6-5	TRBJ1-1	.	CASKLGVNTEAFF	TGTGCCAGCAAGTTGGGCGTGAACACTGAAGCTTTCTTT
TRBD1	TRBV19	TRBJ1-2	.	CASSIGRGRFNGYTF	TGTGCCAGTAGTATAGGCAGGGGGCGATTCAATGGCTACACCTTC
.	TRBV6-5	TRBJ1-2	.	CASSPPGPRGYGYTF	TGTGCCAGCAGCCCCCCCGGTCCCAGGGGCTATGGCTACACCTTC
.	TRBV21-1	TRBJ2-5	.	CASSKGSGRSIRETQYF	TGTGCCAGCAGCAAAGGCAGCGGGAGAAGCATAAGGGAGACCCAGTACTTC
TRBD2	TRBV27	TRBJ2-1	.	CASSLSRGTSPFF	TGTGCCAGCAGTTTATCTAGGGGGACTAGCCCGTTCTTC